This T cell receptor (beta chain) was sequenced for a study of blood T cell repertoires in COVID-19. Study context: Acute and convalescent COVID-19 specimens originated in the United States, Italy and Spain. Nucleic acid was either cDNA or gDNA, and it came from T cells, B-cell-depleted T cells, or PBMCs.

The CDR3 length is 17 residues. From germline, CDR1 is SGHAT and CDR2 FQNNGV. With V trimmed by 5 bases and J by 5 bases, 11 bases remained unmatched. Original handling: Amplification with reference gene primers provided the estimates of nucleated cell counts. Repertoires were generated with immunoSEQ multiplex PCR, while TCRdb's copy carries only in-frame clones and drops some. V and J calls and clone size are copied from that table; D and trimming were computed from the DNA. The table has about 380,000 clones, roughly nine tenths seen once; the top ten hold 0.95% to 1.5%. The clonotype comes from a man between 35 and 55 years old with acute or convalescent COVID-19. The V gene is TRBV11-2, the J gene TRBJ2-7; 14 bases agree with TRBD2. Sequencing was done on a sample of peripheral blood. The CDR3: CASSRRTSGRIFDEQYF. The CDR3 nucleotides read TGTGCCAGCAGCCGCAGGACTAGCGGGAGGATATTCGACGAGCAGTACTTC.